This is a list of T cell receptor beta chains from one sample in a study of CD8 T cells in Susac syndrome. MiXCR was run by TCRdb on the immunoSEQ multiplex PCR reads, yielding one entry per CDR3 protein. The data hold about 130,000 distinct CDR3 sequences, with about 94% observed a single time. The sequenced sample was CD4+ T cells from PBMCs. The receptors were sampled from a human donor with multiple sclerosis. Both conserved end residues are part of each CDR3. Each record gives: clone size, D gene, V gene, J gene, CDR3 DNA, CDR3 protein. D genes are given only for firm matches. Size values are once, few and many counts, or a class for expanded clones, and some rows have none.

clone_size: -
d_call: TRBD1
v_call: TRBV20-1
j_call: TRBJ1-1
cdr3_nt: TGCAGTGCGGAGGGGGCCAGCCGTCCTGGAGCTTTCTTT
cdr3_aa: CSAEGASRPGAFF

clone_size: -
d_call: TRBD2
v_call: TRBV5-4
j_call: TRBJ2-5
cdr3_nt: TGTGCCAGCAGCTTGGGCCGACTAGCGGGGGGCCTGGGTGAGAAGACCCAGTACTTC
cdr3_aa: CASSLGRLAGGLGEKTQYF

clone_size: -
d_call: TRBD1
v_call: TRBV19
j_call: TRBJ2-5
cdr3_nt: TGTGCCAGCTCTGGGACAGCTTACCAAGAGACCCAGTACTTC
cdr3_aa: CASSGTAYQETQYF

clone_size: -
d_call: TRBD2
v_call: TRBV30
j_call: TRBJ2-1
cdr3_nt: TGTGCCTGGAGTGAGCTAGCGGGGGGGCGGAATGAGCAGTTCTTC
cdr3_aa: CAWSELAGGRNEQFF

clone_size: -
d_call: TRBD1
v_call: TRBV27
j_call: TRBJ1-1
cdr3_nt: TGTGCCAGCAGCCCCGGGCCAGGGGGCAACATGAACACTGAAGCTTTCTTT
cdr3_aa: CASSPGPGGNMNTEAFF

clone_size: -
d_call: TRBD1
v_call: TRBV29-1
j_call: TRBJ1-2
cdr3_nt: TGCAGCGTTGACGCAGGACAGGCCTATGGCTACACCTTC
cdr3_aa: CSVDAGQAYGYTF

clone_size: -
d_call: -
v_call: TRBV5-1
j_call: TRBJ2-7
cdr3_nt: TGCGCCAGCAGCTTGGGGCATACTTCCGACGAGCAGTACTTC
cdr3_aa: CASSLGHTSDEQYF

clone_size: once
d_call: TRBD2
v_call: TRBV4-3
j_call: TRBJ2-1
cdr3_nt: TGCGCCAGCAGCCAAGGGCTAGCGGGGGGGCTTGAGCAGTTCTTC
cdr3_aa: CASSQGLAGGLEQFF

clone_size: once
d_call: TRBD1
v_call: TRBV6-5
j_call: TRBJ1-2
cdr3_nt: TGTGCCAGCAGCACGGACAGGTTCTATGGCTACACCTTC
cdr3_aa: CASSTDRFYGYTF

clone_size: -
d_call: TRBD1
v_call: TRBV5-1
j_call: TRBJ1-4
cdr3_nt: TGCGCCAGCAGCCGGAACAGGGGTCGGGATGAAAAACTGTTTTTT
cdr3_aa: CASSRNRGRDEKLFF

clone_size: once
d_call: TRBD1
v_call: TRBV29-1
j_call: TRBJ1-2
cdr3_nt: TGCAGCGTTGAAGATCCAGGGGGCGGCTATGGCTACACCTTC
cdr3_aa: CSVEDPGGGYGYTF

clone_size: -
d_call: -
v_call: TRBV27
j_call: TRBJ2-5
cdr3_nt: TGTGCCAGCAGTTTATCGAGTACGGGACCACCAGAGACCCAGTACTTC
cdr3_aa: CASSLSSTGPPETQYF

clone_size: -
d_call: TRBD2
v_call: TRBV10-2
j_call: TRBJ2-5
cdr3_nt: TGCGCCAGCTTCGGACTAGCGGGAGAGACCCAGTACTTC
cdr3_aa: CASFGLAGETQYF

clone_size: -
d_call: -
v_call: TRBV7-9
j_call: TRBJ1-6
cdr3_nt: TGTGCCAGCAGCCCCGGACAGCCGGAAGGGACCCTCCACTTT
cdr3_aa: CASSPGQPEGTLHF

clone_size: -
d_call: TRBD1
v_call: TRBV27
j_call: TRBJ2-2
cdr3_nt: TGTGCCAGCACCCGGACAGGGGCGAACACCGGGGAGCTGTTTTTT
cdr3_aa: CASTRTGANTGELFF

clone_size: -
d_call: -
v_call: TRBV7-9
j_call: TRBJ2-7
cdr3_nt: TGTGCCAGCAGCTTAGGAGGGACCATGGCCGAGCAGTACTTC
cdr3_aa: CASSLGGTMAEQYF

clone_size: -
d_call: -
v_call: TRBV2
j_call: TRBJ2-3
cdr3_nt: TGTGCCAGCAGTGGGAGGCGGGGCCCGGCAGATACGCAGTATTTT
cdr3_aa: CASSGRRGPADTQYF

clone_size: -
d_call: TRBD2
v_call: TRBV7-2
j_call: TRBJ2-3
cdr3_nt: TGTGCCAGCAGCATCCAGGGGCTAGCGGGGGGGCCGAGCACAGATACGCAGTATTTT
cdr3_aa: CASSIQGLAGGPSTDTQYF

clone_size: -
d_call: TRBD2
v_call: TRBV12-3/TRBV12-4
j_call: TRBJ2-5
cdr3_nt: TGTGCCAGCACCTATACTAGCGGAGGGTACCAAGAGACCCAGTACTTC
cdr3_aa: CASTYTSGGYQETQYF

clone_size: -
d_call: -
v_call: TRBV2
j_call: TRBJ2-7
cdr3_nt: TGTGCCAGCAGAAGGGACGGATACGAGCAGTACTTC
cdr3_aa: CASRRDGYEQYF

clone_size: -
d_call: -
v_call: TRBV29-1
j_call: TRBJ2-1
cdr3_nt: TGCAGCGTTGAGTCCCCCGAGGGCTACAATGAGCAGTTCTTC
cdr3_aa: CSVESPEGYNEQFF

clone_size: once
d_call: -
v_call: TRBV6-1
j_call: TRBJ2-5
cdr3_nt: TGTGCCAGCAGTGGACGAAGGGCGACTGCGTACTTC
cdr3_aa: CASSGRRATAYF